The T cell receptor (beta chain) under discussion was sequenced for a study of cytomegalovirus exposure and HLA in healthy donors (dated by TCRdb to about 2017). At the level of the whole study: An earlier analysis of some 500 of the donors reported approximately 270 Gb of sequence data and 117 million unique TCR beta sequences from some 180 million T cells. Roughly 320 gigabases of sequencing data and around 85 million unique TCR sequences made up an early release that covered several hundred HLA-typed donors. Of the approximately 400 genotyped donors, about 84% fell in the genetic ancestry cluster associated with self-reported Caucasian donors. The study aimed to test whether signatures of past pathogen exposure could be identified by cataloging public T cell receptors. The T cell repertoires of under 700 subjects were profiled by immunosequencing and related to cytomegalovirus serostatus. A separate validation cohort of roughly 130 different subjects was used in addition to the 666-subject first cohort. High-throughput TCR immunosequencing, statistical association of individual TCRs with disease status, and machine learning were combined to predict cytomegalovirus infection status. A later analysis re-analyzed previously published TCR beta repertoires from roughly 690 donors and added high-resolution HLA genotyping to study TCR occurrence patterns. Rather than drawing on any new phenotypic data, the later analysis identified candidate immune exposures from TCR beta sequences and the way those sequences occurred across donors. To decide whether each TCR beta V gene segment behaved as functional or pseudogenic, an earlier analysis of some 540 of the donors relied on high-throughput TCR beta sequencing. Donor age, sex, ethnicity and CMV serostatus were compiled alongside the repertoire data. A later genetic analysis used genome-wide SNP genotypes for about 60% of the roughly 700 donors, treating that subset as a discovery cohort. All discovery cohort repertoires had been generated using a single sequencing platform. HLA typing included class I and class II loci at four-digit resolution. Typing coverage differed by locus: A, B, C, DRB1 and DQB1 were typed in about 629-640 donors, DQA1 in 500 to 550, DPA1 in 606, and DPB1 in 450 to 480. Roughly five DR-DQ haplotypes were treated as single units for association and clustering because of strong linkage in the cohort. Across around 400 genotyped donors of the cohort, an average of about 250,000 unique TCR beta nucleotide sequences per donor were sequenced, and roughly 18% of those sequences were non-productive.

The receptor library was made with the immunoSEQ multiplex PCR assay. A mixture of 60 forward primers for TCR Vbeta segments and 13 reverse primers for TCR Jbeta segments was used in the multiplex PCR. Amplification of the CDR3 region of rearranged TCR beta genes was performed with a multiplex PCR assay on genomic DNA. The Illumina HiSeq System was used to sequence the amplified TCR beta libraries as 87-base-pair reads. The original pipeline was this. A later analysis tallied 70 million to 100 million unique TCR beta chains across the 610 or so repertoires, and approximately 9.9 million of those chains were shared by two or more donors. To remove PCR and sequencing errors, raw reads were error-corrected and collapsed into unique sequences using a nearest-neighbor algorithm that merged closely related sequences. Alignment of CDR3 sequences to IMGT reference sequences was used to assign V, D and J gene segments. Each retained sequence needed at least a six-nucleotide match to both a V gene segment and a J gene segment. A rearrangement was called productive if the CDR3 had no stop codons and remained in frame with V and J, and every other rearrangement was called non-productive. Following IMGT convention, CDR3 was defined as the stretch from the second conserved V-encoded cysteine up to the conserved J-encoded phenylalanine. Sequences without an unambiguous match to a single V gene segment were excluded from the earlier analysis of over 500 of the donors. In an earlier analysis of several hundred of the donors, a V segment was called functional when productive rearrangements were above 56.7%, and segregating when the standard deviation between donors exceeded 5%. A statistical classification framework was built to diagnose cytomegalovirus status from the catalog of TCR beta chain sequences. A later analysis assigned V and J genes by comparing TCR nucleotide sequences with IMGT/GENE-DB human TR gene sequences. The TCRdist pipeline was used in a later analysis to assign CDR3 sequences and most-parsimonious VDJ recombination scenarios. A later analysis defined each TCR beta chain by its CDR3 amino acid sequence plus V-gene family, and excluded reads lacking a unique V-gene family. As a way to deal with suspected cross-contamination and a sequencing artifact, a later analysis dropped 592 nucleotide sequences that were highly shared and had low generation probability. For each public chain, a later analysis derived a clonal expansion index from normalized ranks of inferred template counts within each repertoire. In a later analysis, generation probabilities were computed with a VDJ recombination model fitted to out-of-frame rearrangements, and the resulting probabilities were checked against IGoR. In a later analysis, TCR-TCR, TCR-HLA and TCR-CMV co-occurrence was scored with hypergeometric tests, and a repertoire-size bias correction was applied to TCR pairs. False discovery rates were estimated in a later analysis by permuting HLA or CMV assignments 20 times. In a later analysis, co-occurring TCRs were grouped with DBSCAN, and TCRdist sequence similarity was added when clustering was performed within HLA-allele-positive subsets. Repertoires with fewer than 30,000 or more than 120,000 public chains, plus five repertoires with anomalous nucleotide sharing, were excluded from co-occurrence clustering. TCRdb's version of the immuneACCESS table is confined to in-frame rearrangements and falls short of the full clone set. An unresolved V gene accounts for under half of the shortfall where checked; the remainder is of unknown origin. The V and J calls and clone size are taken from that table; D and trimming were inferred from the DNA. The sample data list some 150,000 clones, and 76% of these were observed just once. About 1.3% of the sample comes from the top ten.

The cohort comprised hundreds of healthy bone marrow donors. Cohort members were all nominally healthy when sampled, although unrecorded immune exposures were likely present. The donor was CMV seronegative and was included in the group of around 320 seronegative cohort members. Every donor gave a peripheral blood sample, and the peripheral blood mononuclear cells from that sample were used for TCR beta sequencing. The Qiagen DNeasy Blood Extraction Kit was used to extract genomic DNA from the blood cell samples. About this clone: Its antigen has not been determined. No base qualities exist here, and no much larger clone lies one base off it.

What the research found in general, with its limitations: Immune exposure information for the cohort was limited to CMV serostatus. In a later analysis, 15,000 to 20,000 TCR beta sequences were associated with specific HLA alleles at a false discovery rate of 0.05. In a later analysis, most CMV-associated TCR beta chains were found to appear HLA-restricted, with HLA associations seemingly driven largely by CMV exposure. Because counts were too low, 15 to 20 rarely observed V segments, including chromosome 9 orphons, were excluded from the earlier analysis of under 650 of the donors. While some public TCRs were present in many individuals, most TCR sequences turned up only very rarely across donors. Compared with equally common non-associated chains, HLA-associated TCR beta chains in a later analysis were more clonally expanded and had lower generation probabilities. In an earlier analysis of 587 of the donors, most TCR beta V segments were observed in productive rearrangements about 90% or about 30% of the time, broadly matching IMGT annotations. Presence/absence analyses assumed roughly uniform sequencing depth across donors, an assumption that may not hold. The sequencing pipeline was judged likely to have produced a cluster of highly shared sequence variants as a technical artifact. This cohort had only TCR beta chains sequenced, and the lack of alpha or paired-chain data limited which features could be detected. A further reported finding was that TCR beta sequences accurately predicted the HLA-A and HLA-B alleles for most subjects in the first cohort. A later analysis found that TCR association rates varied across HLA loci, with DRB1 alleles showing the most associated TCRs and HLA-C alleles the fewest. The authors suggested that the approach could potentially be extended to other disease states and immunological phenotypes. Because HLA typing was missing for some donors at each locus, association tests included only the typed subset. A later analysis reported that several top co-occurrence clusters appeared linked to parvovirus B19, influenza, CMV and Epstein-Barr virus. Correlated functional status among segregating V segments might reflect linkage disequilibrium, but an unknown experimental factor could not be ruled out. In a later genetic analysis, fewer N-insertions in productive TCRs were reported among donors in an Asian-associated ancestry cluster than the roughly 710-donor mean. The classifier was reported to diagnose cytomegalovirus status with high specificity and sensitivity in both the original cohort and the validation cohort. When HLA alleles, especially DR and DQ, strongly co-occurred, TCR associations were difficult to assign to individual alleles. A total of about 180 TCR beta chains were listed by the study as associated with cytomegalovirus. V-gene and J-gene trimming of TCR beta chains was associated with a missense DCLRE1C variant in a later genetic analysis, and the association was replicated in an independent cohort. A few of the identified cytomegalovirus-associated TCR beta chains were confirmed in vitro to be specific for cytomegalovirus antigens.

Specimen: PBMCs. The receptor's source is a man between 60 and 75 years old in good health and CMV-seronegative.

The CDR3 region reads CASSFTGVEKLFF. In nucleotides, the sequence is TGTGCCAGCAGCTTTACAGGGGTGGAAAAACTGTTTTTT. The chain couples TRBV7-2 to TRBJ1-4; TRBD1 agrees with 7 junctional bases. CDR1 SGHTA and CDR2 FQGNSA are derived from the germline V gene. Unmatched junction bases come to 3, with V trimmed by 3 bases and J by 8 bases. The CDR3, cysteine through phenylalanine, is 13 amino acids long. Only the CDR3 part of the read is kept: 39 bases, read in frame from the first base.